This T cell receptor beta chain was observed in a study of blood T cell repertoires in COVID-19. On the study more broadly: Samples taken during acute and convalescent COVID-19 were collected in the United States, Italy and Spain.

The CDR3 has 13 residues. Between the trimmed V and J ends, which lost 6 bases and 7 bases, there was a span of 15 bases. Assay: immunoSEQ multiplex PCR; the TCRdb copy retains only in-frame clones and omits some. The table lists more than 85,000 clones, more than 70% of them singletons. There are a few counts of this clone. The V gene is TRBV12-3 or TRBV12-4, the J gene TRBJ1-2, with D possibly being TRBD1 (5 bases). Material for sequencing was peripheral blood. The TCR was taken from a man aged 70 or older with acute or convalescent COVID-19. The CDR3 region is CASSQGEEVGYTF. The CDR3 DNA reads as TGTGCCAGCAGCCAAGGGGAGGAAGTTGGCTACACCTTC.